These 16 T cell receptor beta chains came from one sample sequenced in a study of chemoradiotherapy in HPV16-positive cancers. Profiling relied on immunoSEQ multiplex PCR, and the TCRdb table lists in-frame clones only, not all of them. The data contain 20,000 to 25,000 clones, about 90% of them singletons. The sample in question was blood, obtained from a patient who underwent chemoradiotherapy. These receptor sequences come from a human donor with HPV-associated anogenital cancer.

The rearrangement uses TRBV15 and TRBJ1-3; D remains ambiguous. Germline CDR1 and CDR2: LNHNV and YYDKDF (reference sequence). This CDR3 contains 15 residues. V lost 1 base, J lost 4 bases, and 11 bases lay in between. The CDR3 bases are TGTGCCACCAGCAGAGCTGAACAACGCGGAAACACCATATATTTT. Translating gives CATSRAEQRGNTIYF.

The gene calls are TRBV5-4 and TRBJ2-1; D is unclear. Germline CDR1 SGHNT, CDR2 YYREEE (reference sequence). The CDR3 extends over 12 amino acids. V was clipped by 4 bases and J by 7 bases, with 9 bases between them. CDR3 loop: CASSAWRNEQFF. The CDR3 bases are TGTGCCAGCAGCGCGTGGCGGAATGAGCAGTTCTTC.

This chain uses TRBV11-3 with TRBJ2-5; D is possibly TRBD2 (5 bases). With 8 bases removed from V and 1 base from J, the gap between germline ends came to 8 bases. CDR1 and CDR2 (germline): SGHNT, YENEEA. This CDR3 is built from 12 residues. Here the CDR3 reads CASSGSQETQYF. DNA for the CDR3: TGTGCCAGCTCGGGGTCCCAAGAGACCCAGTACTTC.

V usage is TRBV7-2 and J usage is TRBJ2-7; no firm D call. The CDR3 is 15 amino acids. From germline, CDR1 is SGHTA and CDR2 FQGNSA. Trimming pared 0 bases from V and 5 bases from J, leaving 14 bases between. The CDR3 coding sequence is TGTGCCAGCAGCTTAGCCCAACCTCAGGTTAACGAGCAGTACTTC. Translating it yields CASSLAQPQVNEQYF.

The chain's CDR3 is CASSPSRVETQYF. As DNA, the CDR3 is TGTGCCAGCTCACCATCTAGAGTGGAGACCCAGTACTTC. V and J are TRBV18 and TRBJ2-5; no firm D call. The V end was cut by 2 bases, the J end by 5 bases, with 9 bases between. In germline, CDR1 is KGHSH, CDR2 LQKENI. The CDR3 contains 13 residues.

This clone was seen just once. The rearrangement joins TRBV27 to TRBJ2-3; a possible D gene is TRBD2 (5 bases). This CDR3 region has 14 residues. Trimming stripped 3 bases from V and 7 bases from J, with 14 bases between. Germline loops: CDR1 MNHEY, CDR2 SMNVEV (reference sequence). CDR3 loop: CASSFVAGGNTQYF. Here the CDR3 DNA reads TGTGCCAGCAGTTTCGTGGCGGGTGGAAATACGCAGTATTTT.

This clone was detected once. The chain links TRBV7-6 to TRBJ2-3, with 8 positions matching TRBD1. J was trimmed by 0 bases and V by 5 bases; bases with no gene match: 10. Germline assignment: CDR1 SGHVS and CDR2 FNYEAQ. This CDR3 is built from 17 residues. The CDR3 loop reads CASSTGTGRTSTDTQYF. In DNA, the CDR3 is TGTGCCAGCAGCACCGGGACAGGCAGAACTAGCACAGATACGCAGTATTTT.

V gene TRBV28 combines with J gene TRBJ2-7, with 12 bases lining up with TRBD2. Losses at the gene ends were 3 bases for V and 4 bases for J; bases not matched to a gene: 10. In germline, CDR1 is MDHEN, CDR2 SYDVKM. The CDR3 is 17 amino acids. DNA of the CDR3: TGTGCCAGCAGTTTTCCCCTAAGACTAGCGGGAGCGTACGAGCAGTACTTC. Protein product: CASSFPLRLAGAYEQYF.

The chain combines TRBV5-1 with TRBJ2-3; TRBD2 agrees at 16 bases. V shed 3 bases and J 2 bases; nucleotides not matched to a gene: 6. CDR1 is SGHRS, CDR2 YFSETQ, per germline. The CDR3 is 18 residues long. The CDR3 DNA reads TGCGCCAGCAGCTCGCCGGGACTAGCGGGGGGGCTCACAGATACGCAGTATTTT. This sequence encodes CASSSPGLAGGLTDTQYF.

V and J are TRBV5-1 and TRBJ2-1, with 9 bases identical to TRBD2. The germline V gene has CDR1 SGHRS and CDR2 YFSETQ. V dropped 0 bases and J dropped 5; count of bases not matched to a gene: 0. CDR3 size: 14 residues. The CDR3 loop reads CASSLASGNNEQFF. Written as DNA, the CDR3 is TGCGCCAGCAGCTTGGCTAGCGGGAACAATGAGCAGTTCTTC.

The chain carries TRBV5-1 and TRBJ2-5, with TRBD2 matching over 8 bases. CDR3 length: 16 amino acids. Germline trimming cut 3 bases from V and 5 bases from J; bases unmatched to any gene: 12. Germline V lookup: CDR1 SGHRS, CDR2 YFSETQ. CDR3 region: CASSSSPGGPGETQYF. In DNA, the CDR3 is TGCGCCAGCAGCTCATCACCGGGGGGGCCGGGGGAGACCCAGTACTTC. Complete variable domain (other parts from reference TRBV5-1 and TRBJ2-5): KAGVTQTPRYLIKTRGQQVTLSCSPISGHRSVSWYQQTPGQGLQFLFEYFSETQRNKGNFPGRFSGRQFSNSRSEMNVSTLELGDSALYLCASSSSPGGPGETQYFGPGTRLLVL.

The chain joins TRBV28 to TRBJ1-4; D is unresolved. Trimming removed 4 bases at V and 0 bases at J, with 15 bases between. The CDR3 is 17 residues long. CDR1 and CDR2 (germline): MDHEN, SYDVKM. The DNA for the CDR3 is TGTGCCAGCAGTTCCCGAGTCATTGTCACAACTAATGAAAAACTGTTTTTT. This sequence encodes CASSSRVIVTTNEKLFF.

The CDR3 spells CASRIGGTGANVLTF. The CDR3 DNA is TGTGCCAGCAGAATTGGGGGCACTGGGGCCAACGTCCTGACTTTC. This chain uses TRBV6-5 with TRBJ2-6; perhaps TRBD1 as D (6 bases). The CDR3 has 15 residues. The germline V gene encodes CDR1 MNHEY and CDR2 SVGAGI. V gave up 6 bases and J gave up 2 bases, with 11 bases separating them.

This rearrangement joins TRBV11-3 to TRBJ2-3, with no clear D. The V end lost 4 bases, the J end lost 1 base, and 12 bases lay between the germline ends. CDR1 and CDR2 (germline): SGHNT, YENEEA. The CDR3 is 15 residues long. CDR3 nucleotide sequence: TGTGCCAGCAGCTACCCCCCGGGCCGCACAGATACGCAGTATTTT. Translating it yields CASSYPPGRTDTQYF.

The rearrangement joins TRBV18 to TRBJ1-3; 10 bases fit TRBD1. The CDR3 runs 16 residues. V lost 2 bases, J lost 4 bases, and 5 bases stayed unmatched. Germline CDR1 is KGHSH and CDR2 is LQKENI. CDR3 DNA: TGTGCCAGCTCACCAGGGACAGGGGCTATCGGAAACACCATATATTTT. The encoded protein is CASSPGTGAIGNTIYF. Full variable domain (rest looked up from reference TRBV18 and TRBJ1-3): NAGVMQNPRHLVRRRGQEARLRCSPMKGHSHVYWYRQLPEEGLKFMVYLQKENIIDESGMPKERFSAEFPKEGPSILRIQQVVRGDSAAYFCASSPGTGAIGNTIYFGEGSWLTVV.

The chain uses TRBV28 and TRBJ2-7; TRBD1 might be the D (6 bases). Germline CDR1 is MDHEN and CDR2 is SYDVKM. CDR3 length: 14 amino acids. Trimming took 8 bases from V and 2 from J, leaving 16 bases between them. DNA for the CDR3: TGTGCCAGCCAGGCAGGGGTCAGCGCCTACGAGCAGTACTTC. Its protein product is CASQAGVSAYEQYF.